Sequencing of this TCR beta chain was carried out in a study of OX40 agonist ivuxolimab in advanced cancers. Study-wide background: Patients were given ivuxolimab, an antibody that agonizes OX40 (CD134).

General study points: Relatively little clonal expansion, among the lowest observed, appeared in partial responders at 0.1-3.0 mg/kg.

Repertoires were generated with immunoSEQ multiplex PCR, while TCRdb's copy carries only in-frame clones and drops some. The sample carries about 79,000 clones, 90% to 95% recorded once. Remarks on this clone: Its antigen is not identified.

Germline V gene lookup returns CDR1 LNHDA and CDR2 SQIVND (reference sequence). Trimming pared 3 bases from V and 3 bases from J, leaving 12 bases between. CDR3 size: 14 residues. This receptor was taken from an adult with an advanced solid tumor such as melanoma, head and neck, liver or kidney cancer. V and J are TRBV19 and TRBJ2-7; the D gene is possibly TRBD1 (6 bases). Source: CD4+ or CD8+ T cells sorted from blood, taken in a trial of the OX40 agonist ivuxolimab. CDR3 sequence: CASSIKGVFYEQYF. The CDR3 DNA reads as TGTGCCAGTAGTATCAAGGGGGTATTCTACGAGCAGTACTTC.